The 13 T cell receptor beta chains below come from one sample, sequenced in a study of cytomegalovirus exposure and HLA in healthy donors. Both 60 Vbeta primers and 13 Jbeta primers went into the PCR. Sequenced by immunoSEQ multiplex PCR; TCRdb stores in-frame clones only, minus some. The profile shows under 150,000 clones, around three quarters of them singletons. The sequenced material came from PBMCs. The origin of the receptors is a woman between 45 and 60 years old in good health and CMV-seronegative.

The chain recombines TRBV5-6 with TRBJ2-3, with TRBD2 identical over 8 bases. Germline V CDR1 and CDR2: SGHDT, YYEEEE. Trimming at V came to 1 base and at J to 2 bases, leaving 6 bases not matched to a gene. This CDR3 contains 16 residues. The CDR3 loop reads CASSLSGTRYTDTQYF. CDR3 nucleotide sequence: TGTGCCAGCAGCTTGTCCGGGACTAGATACACAGATACGCAGTATTTT.

The chain recombines TRBV19 with TRBJ2-3; the D gene is possibly TRBD1 (6 bases). The CDR3 has 15 residues. Germline V gene sequence: CDR1 LNHDA, CDR2 SQIVND (reference sequence). The ends were cut back, 1 base at V and 3 bases at J, with 11 bases in the middle. The CDR3 sequence is CASSIAGASTDTQYF. As DNA, the CDR3 is TGTGCCAGTAGTATAGCAGGGGCTAGTACAGATACGCAGTATTTT.

The chain joins TRBV19 to TRBJ2-2, with D maybe TRBD2 (6 bases). There are 14 residues in the CDR3. Between the trimmed V and J ends, which lost 7 bases and 8 bases, there was a span of 17 bases. Germline-derived CDR1 and CDR2 are LNHDA and SQIVND (reference sequence). CDR3 region: CASNPRRASGELFF. DNA of the CDR3: TGTGCCAGTAACCCTAGGAGGGCCTCGGGGGAGCTGTTTTTT.

This clone was counted only a few times. The V gene is TRBV7-8, the J gene TRBJ2-7; tentatively, D is TRBD2 (5 bases). The CDR3 consists of 14 residues. Trimming took off 1 base at V and 5 bases at J, with 12 bases between the two ends. The germline V gene encodes CDR1 SGHVS and CDR2 FQNEAQ. The CDR3 region has the DNA TGTGCCAGCAGCTTAGGAGGGAGAACCCACGAGCAGTACGTC. This sequence encodes CASSLGGRTHEQYV.

The chain is built from TRBV11-2 and TRBJ1-1; D remains unclear. The CDR3 loop spans 12 amino acids. CDR1 and CDR2 from the germline V gene are SGHAT and FQNNGV. Trimming shortened V by 7 bases and J by 6 bases, and 12 bases separated the two germline ends. The CDR3 is CASINLGAEAFF. The CDR3 DNA reads as TGTGCCAGCATTAATTTGGGCGCTGAAGCTTTCTTT.

This clone was picked up one time. The chain combines TRBV19 with TRBJ2-5; TRBD1 agrees at 8 bases. The J segment lost 3 bases and the V segment lost 6 bases, leaving 9 bases of the junction unmatched. CDR1 and CDR2 from the germline V gene are LNHDA and SQIVND (reference sequence). This CDR3 spans 15 amino acids. CDR3 protein: CASRPDRGREETQYF. CDR3 coding DNA: TGTGCCAGTAGACCAGACAGGGGTCGGGAAGAGACCCAGTACTTC.

Notes on this clone: The junction and the germline gene differ at one end; a read error may be behind it. V and J are TRBV6-6 and TRBJ1-1, with TRBD1 matching over 7 bases. The germline V gene has CDR1 MNHNY and CDR2 SVGAGI (reference sequence). The CDR3 covers 14 residues. CDR3 coding DNA: TGTGCCAGCAGCTCGGGACAGCAGAACCCTGAAGCTTTCTTT. Amino acids: CASSSGQQNPEAFF.

This chain joins TRBV15 and TRBJ2-7; 9 bases match TRBD1. Trimming removed 0 bases from V and 4 bases from J; junction bases left unmatched: 4. CDR1 is LNHNV, CDR2 YYDKDF, per germline (reference sequence). The CDR3 covers 15 residues. CDR3 nucleotide sequence: TGTGCCACCAGCAGAGAGGATGGGACAGGGTACGAGCAGTACGTC. Protein: CATSREDGTGYEQYV.

The rearrangement links TRBV9 to TRBJ1-2; 12 bases fit TRBD1. This CDR3 region has 16 residues. The germline V gene has CDR1 SGDLS and CDR2 YYNGEE. Trimming took 4 bases from V and 7 from J; bases not matched to a gene: 11. CDR3: CASSNPGQGASSGYTF. CDR3 bases: TGTGCCAGCAGCAACCCGGGACAGGGGGCTTCGAGTGGCTACACCTTC.

The rearrangement links TRBV5-1 to TRBJ2-3, with D maybe TRBD1 (5 bases). Germline V gene lookup returns CDR1 SGHRS and CDR2 YFSETQ. V lost 5 bases to trimming and J lost 0 bases, with 7 bases between them. This CDR3 has 13 residues. The CDR3 bases are TGCGCCAGCAGGACAGCCAGCACAGATACGCAGTATTTT. Amino acid sequence: CASRTASTDTQYF.

V gene TRBV5-1 combines with J gene TRBJ2-4; 7 nucleotides agree with TRBD2. The CDR3 extends over 16 amino acids. From germline, CDR1 is SGHRS and CDR2 YFSETQ. The trim removed 5 bases at V and 5 bases at J, leaving 13 bases unmatched. The CDR3 DNA sequence: TGCGCCAGCAGTCCCCCCGGGACTATCCCTCAAAACATTCAGTACTTC. Translation gives CASSPPGTIPQNIQYF.

J is TRBJ1-5 and V is TRBV7-2, with 7 bases fitting TRBD1. CDR3 length: 17 amino acids. Germline V CDR1 and CDR2: SGHTA, FQGNSA. Trimming took 5 bases from V and 0 from J; bases not matched to a gene: 10. CDR3 in amino acids: CASSPGTVSYSNQPQHF. The CDR3 DNA follows: TGTGCCAGCAGCCCGGGGACAGTTAGTTATAGCAATCAGCCCCAGCATTTT.

V gene TRBV28 combines with J gene TRBJ2-4; TRBD2 matches at 11 bases. Germline CDR1 is MDHEN and CDR2 is SYDVKM. Trimming took 6 bases from V and 9 from J; bases not matched to a gene: 10. The CDR3 runs 15 residues. The CDR3 sequence: CASRVAGGPDGIQYF. CDR3 nucleotide sequence: TGTGCCAGCAGGGTAGCGGGAGGGCCGGATGGCATTCAGTACTTC.